This T cell receptor beta chain was profiled in a study of blood T cell repertoires in COVID-19. On the study more broadly: COVID-19 samples collected from the United States, Italy and Spain covered acute and convalescent phases.

Using immunoSEQ multiplex PCR, the repertoire was profiled, and TCRdb retains in-frame clones only, with some absent. The sample lists 200,000 to 250,000 clones, more than 80% seen once, with 1.3% in the top ten. Followed over time, Seattle patients had been enrolled while infection was active. The germline V gene has CDR1 MGHRA and CDR2 YSYEKL. CDR3 size: 14 residues. V dropped 4 bases and J dropped 6; count of bases not matched to a gene: 7. The sequenced sample was peripheral blood. The receptor's source is a woman aged 25 to 39 with COVID-19, enrolled during active disease. The chain carries TRBV4-1 and TRBJ1-1; TRBD1 aligns across 8 bases. The CDR3 region is CASSPQGVGAEAFF. Here the CDR3 DNA reads TGCGCCAGCAGCCCACAGGGGGTTGGGGCTGAAGCTTTCTTT.